A selection of T cell receptor beta chains follows, all from one sample in a study of cytomegalovirus exposure and HLA in healthy donors. Clones were read by immunoSEQ multiplex PCR, and TCRdb kept only the in-frame ones, dropping some. The sample lists around 140,000 clones; roughly four fifths were seen once. The sample comprised PBMCs. These receptors all come from a man aged 25 to 40 in good health and CMV-seronegative. Each CDR3 is given with its conserved first and last residue. A D gene is named only where the DNA matches it firmly. Some rows have no size entry. The others give once, few or many, or a class for an expanded clone.

j_call clone_size cdr3_length v_call d_call cdr3_aa cdr3_nt
TRBJ2-7 - 13 TRBV7-9 - CASSVNRQAEQYF TGTGCCAGCAGCGTAAACCGACAGGCCGAGCAGTACTTC
TRBJ1-1 - 16 TRBV29-1 - CSVEDPGADRNTEAFF TGCAGCGTTGAAGATCCGGGAGCCGACAGGAACACTGAAGCTTTCTTT
TRBJ2-7 few 12 TRBV7-9 - CASSPPRAGQYF TGTGCCAGCAGCCCCCCCAGGGCCGGGCAGTACTTC
TRBJ2-7 - 13 TRBV30 - CAWSRGRGYEQYF TGTGCCTGGAGTCGGGGCAGGGGCTACGAGCAGTACTTC
TRBJ2-7 - 16 TRBV11-2 TRBD2 CASSSHPRTSSYEQYF TGTGCCAGCAGCTCCCACCCCCGGACTAGCTCCTACGAGCAGTACTTC
TRBJ2-7 - 14 TRBV29-1 TRBD1 CSVLTGTAVYEQYF TGCAGTGTACTCACCGGGACAGCAGTATACGAGCAGTACTTC
TRBJ2-7 - 15 TRBV5-6 - CASSEEQEFSYEQYF TGTGCCAGCAGCGAGGAACAGGAATTCTCCTACGAGCAGTACTTC
TRBJ2-3 - 14 TRBV29-1 - CSVEGSTSTDTQYF TGCAGCGTTGAGGGCAGTACTAGCACAGATACGCAGTATTTT
TRBJ1-4 few 16 TRBV6-5 - CASSYSKGGVLGKLFF TGTGCCAGCAGTTACTCGAAGGGAGGGGTTCTAGGAAAACTGTTTTTT
TRBJ2-3 - 15 TRBV7-2 TRBD2 CASSSTTSRQDTQYF TGTGCCAGCAGCTCTACGACTAGCAGGCAAGATACGCAGTATTTT
TRBJ1-2 - 16 TRBV5-6 TRBD1 CASSIDREYGVYGYTF TGTGCCAGCAGCATTGACAGGGAGTACGGCGTATATGGCTACACCTTC
TRBJ2-2 - 15 TRBV6-1 - CASSSQVLNTGELFF TGTGCCAGCAGTTCTCAGGTTTTGAACACCGGGGAGCTGTTTTTT
TRBJ2-1 - 16 TRBV5-1 TRBD1 CASSLRQGLVLNEQFF TGCGCCAGCAGCTTAAGACAGGGGCTTGTTCTTAATGAGCAGTTCTTC
TRBJ1-1 - 15 TRBV4-1 - CASSQDVFMNTEAFF TGCGCCAGCAGCCAAGATGTTTTTATGAACACTGAAGCTTTCTTT
TRBJ2-5 - 13 TRBV6-5 - CASSYPTEETQYF TGTGCCAGCAGTTACCCTACGGAAGAGACCCAGTACTTC
TRBJ1-6 - 16 TRBV5-1 - CASSLGAGSYNSPLHF TGCGCCAGCAGCTTGGGGGCAGGCTCCTATAATTCACCCCTCCACTTT
TRBJ2-5 - 16 TRBV28 TRBD2 CASSSPVAGGLGTQYF TGTGCCAGCAGTTCCCCAGTAGCGGGGGGGCTCGGGACCCAGTACTTC
TRBJ2-3 - 14 TRBV5-4 - CASSLYRGTDTQYF TGTGCCAGCAGCTTGTACCGGGGCACAGATACGCAGTATTTT
TRBJ1-4 - 13 TRBV28 - CASSLKGREKLFF TGTGCCAGCAGTTTAAAGGGGAGGGAAAAACTGTTTTTT
TRBJ2-7 once 12 TRBV7-2 - CASSLVHSGQYF TGTGCCAGCAGCTTAGTTCACAGCGGGCAGTACTTC
TRBJ1-1 - 14 TRBV19 - CASSGVGWGTEAFF TGTGCCAGTAGCGGGGTCGGGTGGGGCACTGAAGCTTTCTTT
TRBJ1-1 - 11 TRBV28 - CASSTTTEAFF TGTGCCAGCAGTACAACCACTGAAGCTTTCTTT
TRBJ2-7 once 16 TRBV5-1 TRBD2 CASSLDPGGSSYEQYF TGCGCCAGCAGCTTGGATCCGGGGGGAAGCTCCTACGAGCAGTACTTC
TRBJ2-4 - 21 TRBV5-1 TRBD2 CASSPVNGPGGRPLAKNSQYF TGCGCCAGCAGCCCTGTTAACGGTCCGGGAGGGCGACCTCTAGCCAAAAACAGTCAGTACTTC
TRBJ2-2 few 15 TRBV4-2 TRBD1 CASSPDRGLTGELFF TGTGCCAGCAGCCCCGACAGGGGGCTTACCGGGGAGCTGTTTTTT
TRBJ2-5 once 13 TRBV14 TRBD1 CASSHRGLETQYF TGTGCCAGCAGCCACAGGGGGTTGGAGACCCAGTACTTC
TRBJ1-1 - 13 TRBV6-4 TRBD1 CASSGTENTEAFF TGTGCCAGCAGCGGGACAGAGAACACTGAAGCTTTCTTT